The rows below give T cell receptor beta chains drawn from one sample of a study of T cells after yellow fever vaccination. TCRdb redid the calling of the 5' RACE reads with MiXCR, one entry per CDR3 protein. The sample carries more than 95,000 distinct CDR3 sequences, 7.4% recorded once. Here the sequenced sample was CD4+ T cells sorted from PBMCs, taken more than 8 days after the first yellow fever vaccination. These receptors were taken from a man in his late teens or twenties who received the YFV17D yellow fever vaccine. Each CDR3 is given with its conserved first and last residue. A D gene is named only where the DNA matches it firmly. Clone sizes are given selectively: once, few, many, or a class where the clone is expanded.

CDR3nt: TGCGCCAGCAGCCAAGAGGCCTCGGCGGAGAGAACCCAGTACTTC
CDR3aa: CASSQEASAERTQYF
d_gene: -
abundance: many
v_gene: TRBV4-3
j_gene: TRBJ2-5

CDR3nt: TGTGCCAGCAGCGCCGGGGGGACCTCCTCCTACAATGAGCAGTTCTTC
CDR3aa: CASSAGGTSSYNEQFF
d_gene: TRBD2
abundance: few
v_gene: TRBV5-4
j_gene: TRBJ2-1

CDR3nt: TGTGCCAGCAGCTCCCCTCTTCTCGGGGGGCCCACAGATACGCAGTATTTT
CDR3aa: CASSSPLLGGPTDTQYF
d_gene: -
abundance: -
v_gene: TRBV5-6
j_gene: TRBJ2-3

CDR3nt: TGTGCCAGCAGCCCTAAAAGCGGGGACTACAATGAGCAGTTCTTC
CDR3aa: CASSPKSGDYNEQFF
d_gene: TRBD2
abundance: many
v_gene: TRBV5-6
j_gene: TRBJ2-1

CDR3nt: TGTGCCAGCAGCCAAATGGGGTACAATGAGCAGTTCTTC
CDR3aa: CASSQMGYNEQFF
d_gene: -
abundance: many
v_gene: TRBV7-3
j_gene: TRBJ2-1

CDR3nt: TGTGCCAGCAGCCACACAGGGGACCCCGATCAGCCCCAGCATTTT
CDR3aa: CASSHTGDPDQPQHF
d_gene: TRBD1
abundance: many
v_gene: TRBV3-1
j_gene: TRBJ1-5

CDR3nt: TGTGCCATCCAAGGGGGGCTTACAGATACGCAGTATTTT
CDR3aa: CAIQGGLTDTQYF
d_gene: -
abundance: many
v_gene: TRBV10-3
j_gene: TRBJ2-3

CDR3nt: TGTGCCAGCAGTCGACCCTTCCGAGAAGGAAACACCATATATTTT
CDR3aa: CASSRPFREGNTIYF
d_gene: -
abundance: many
v_gene: TRBV12-3/TRBV12-4
j_gene: TRBJ1-3

CDR3nt: TGTGCCAGCAGACCGAGGGGACAAGCCGGAGAGACCCAGTACTTC
CDR3aa: CASRPRGQAGETQYF
d_gene: -
abundance: many
v_gene: TRBV3-1
j_gene: TRBJ2-5

CDR3nt: TGTGCCAGCTGCCCCTTACGGACAGGGGGCCGGCCAGACACCGGGGAGCTGTTTTTT
CDR3aa: CASCPLRTGGRPDTGELFF
d_gene: TRBD1
abundance: -
v_gene: TRBV4-2
j_gene: TRBJ2-2

CDR3nt: TGTGCCAGCAGCTTCCACCTTACTGGACTGTTGAGCTCCTACGAGCAGTACTTC
CDR3aa: CASSFHLTGLLSSYEQYF
d_gene: -
abundance: many
v_gene: TRBV11-2
j_gene: TRBJ2-7

CDR3nt: TGCAGTGCTAGACCCAGGACCTACTCCTACGAGCAGTACTTC
CDR3aa: CSARPRTYSYEQYF
d_gene: -
abundance: few
v_gene: TRBV20-1
j_gene: TRBJ2-7

CDR3nt: TGTGCCAGCAGCTTAATGGGGGATCAGCCCCAGCATTTT
CDR3aa: CASSLMGDQPQHF
d_gene: -
abundance: many
v_gene: TRBV7-3
j_gene: TRBJ1-5

CDR3nt: TGTGCCAGCTCACCCCGGACAGGGCCTAGCAATCAGCCCCAGCATTTT
CDR3aa: CASSPRTGPSNQPQHF
d_gene: TRBD1
abundance: -
v_gene: TRBV18
j_gene: TRBJ1-5

CDR3nt: TGCAGTGCTTCCGGGTCCTTAAGGGGCACTGAAGCTTTCTTT
CDR3aa: CSASGSLRGTEAFF
d_gene: -
abundance: few
v_gene: TRBV20-1
j_gene: TRBJ1-1

CDR3nt: TGTGCCAGCAGCATACAGGGAGGGGAGAAGCAGCCCCAGCATTTT
CDR3aa: CASSIQGGEKQPQHF
d_gene: -
abundance: many
v_gene: TRBV7-2
j_gene: TRBJ1-5

CDR3nt: TGTGCCAGCAGCTTGTGGCGGGGGGGCCAGGGTGAGCAGTTCTTC
CDR3aa: CASSLWRGGQGEQFF
d_gene: TRBD2
abundance: few
v_gene: TRBV7-3
j_gene: TRBJ2-1

CDR3nt: TGCGCCAGCAGCCAAGATCCGGGACAGGGGGGCCAAGAGACCCAGTACTTC
CDR3aa: CASSQDPGQGGQETQYF
d_gene: TRBD1
abundance: -
v_gene: TRBV4-3
j_gene: TRBJ2-5

CDR3nt: TGTGCCAGCAGTTACCGGGGAAGGAACTATGGCTACACCTTC
CDR3aa: CASSYRGRNYGYTF
d_gene: -
abundance: many
v_gene: TRBV6-5
j_gene: TRBJ1-2

CDR3nt: TGTGCCAGCAGTGAATCTGGGACACTCTATGGCTACACCTTC
CDR3aa: CASSESGTLYGYTF
d_gene: -
abundance: many
v_gene: TRBV2
j_gene: TRBJ1-2

CDR3nt: TGCAGTGCTGGCCTTAGCGGGGCCGGGGAGCTGTTTTTT
CDR3aa: CSAGLSGAGELFF
d_gene: TRBD2
abundance: many
v_gene: TRBV20-1
j_gene: TRBJ2-2

CDR3nt: TGCGCCAGCAGCACCCAACTAGCGGTTAGCACAGATACGCAGTATTTT
CDR3aa: CASSTQLAVSTDTQYF
d_gene: TRBD2
abundance: many
v_gene: TRBV4-3
j_gene: TRBJ2-3

CDR3nt: TGTGCCAGCAGTTCCACACCTCTCCCAGCTAGCACAGATACGCAGTATTTT
CDR3aa: CASSSTPLPASTDTQYF
d_gene: -
abundance: many
v_gene: TRBV6-5
j_gene: TRBJ2-3

CDR3nt: TGTGCCAGCGCCCTGGGCCAGGGGGCGACCTACGAGCAGTACTTC
CDR3aa: CASALGQGATYEQYF
d_gene: TRBD1
abundance: many
v_gene: TRBV6-5
j_gene: TRBJ2-7

CDR3nt: TGTGCCAGCAGCTTCAGGGCGGGCTATGGCTACACCTTC
CDR3aa: CASSFRAGYGYTF
d_gene: -
abundance: many
v_gene: TRBV6-2/TRBV6-3
j_gene: TRBJ1-2

CDR3nt: TGTGCCAGTAGTGCAGCGGACAGGGGGCAATCACCCCTCCACTTT
CDR3aa: CASSAADRGQSPLHF
d_gene: TRBD1
abundance: many
v_gene: TRBV19
j_gene: TRBJ1-6

CDR3nt: TGTGCCAGCAGGGGGGCAGCCAACCACGAGCAGTACTTC
CDR3aa: CASRGAANHEQYF
d_gene: -
abundance: many
v_gene: TRBV27
j_gene: TRBJ2-7

CDR3nt: TGTGCCTGCAGCACTGACAGGGTCTCTCAAAGCCACGATGCCGATACGCAGTATTTT
CDR3aa: CACSTDRVSQSHDADTQYF
d_gene: TRBD1
abundance: few
v_gene: TRBV12-3/TRBV12-4
j_gene: TRBJ2-3

CDR3nt: TGTGCCAGCAGTTTGCGGGGGGGCCCGGAGACCCAGTACTTC
CDR3aa: CASSLRGGPETQYF
d_gene: TRBD2
abundance: many
v_gene: TRBV12-3/TRBV12-4
j_gene: TRBJ2-5

CDR3nt: TGTGCCACCCTGGGAGTGGCGGCTAGCGGAAAGACCCCAAAATACACAGATACGCAGTATTTT
CDR3aa: CATLGVAASGKTPKYTDTQYF
d_gene: TRBD2
abundance: few
v_gene: TRBV11-1
j_gene: TRBJ2-3

CDR3nt: TGTGCCATGGGCCCCGGGAACACCGGGGAGCTGTTTTTT
CDR3aa: CAMGPGNTGELFF
d_gene: -
abundance: -
v_gene: TRBV5-6
j_gene: TRBJ2-2

CDR3nt: TGTGCCAGCAGCTTAATGGACTCTGAGACCCAGTACTTC
CDR3aa: CASSLMDSETQYF
d_gene: -
abundance: -
v_gene: TRBV7-2
j_gene: TRBJ2-5

CDR3nt: TGCGCCAGCAGCTTTCTGCCCAACGAGGGGGAGACCCAGTACTTC
CDR3aa: CASSFLPNEGETQYF
d_gene: -
abundance: -
v_gene: TRBV5-1
j_gene: TRBJ2-5

CDR3nt: TGTGCCAGCAGCCGTGACCCCCGGGACAGTCTTTTCTTT
CDR3aa: CASSRDPRDSLFF
d_gene: TRBD1
abundance: many
v_gene: TRBV7-2
j_gene: TRBJ1-1

CDR3nt: TGCAGTGCCTCGACAACAGGGGGCGGTGAAAAACTGTTTTTT
CDR3aa: CSASTTGGGEKLFF
d_gene: TRBD1
abundance: many
v_gene: TRBV20-1
j_gene: TRBJ1-4

CDR3nt: TGTGCTAGTGGTCACAACGCTAGGGCAGAGACCCAGTACTTC
CDR3aa: CASGHNARAETQYF
d_gene: -
abundance: many
v_gene: TRBV12-5
j_gene: TRBJ2-5

CDR3nt: TGTGCCAGCAGTACGTCCGGGGCCCCCTATGGCTACACCTTC
CDR3aa: CASSTSGAPYGYTF
d_gene: -
abundance: many
v_gene: TRBV6-1
j_gene: TRBJ1-2

CDR3nt: TGTGCCAGCAGTCTGCCACAGGGGGCTAACATTCAGTACTTC
CDR3aa: CASSLPQGANIQYF
d_gene: TRBD1
abundance: many
v_gene: TRBV12-3/TRBV12-4
j_gene: TRBJ2-4

CDR3nt: TGTGCCAGCAGATGGTCCGAGAACACTGAAGCTTTCTTT
CDR3aa: CASRWSENTEAFF
d_gene: -
abundance: many
v_gene: TRBV7-9
j_gene: TRBJ1-1

CDR3nt: TGTGCCGGCAGTCCTCGACGGAGCAATCAGCCCCAGCATTTT
CDR3aa: CAGSPRRSNQPQHF
d_gene: -
abundance: -
v_gene: TRBV12-3/TRBV12-4
j_gene: TRBJ1-5

CDR3nt: TGTGCCAGCAGTCATTCAGGCCTGGAGACCCAGTACTTC
CDR3aa: CASSHSGLETQYF
d_gene: -
abundance: many
v_gene: TRBV12-3/TRBV12-4
j_gene: TRBJ2-5

CDR3nt: TGTGCCAGCAGCCCCCGGGACAACTACGAGCAGTACTTC
CDR3aa: CASSPRDNYEQYF
d_gene: -
abundance: -
v_gene: TRBV5-6
j_gene: TRBJ2-7

CDR3nt: TGTGCCAGCAGCCAATCACTAGCGGGGGGGCAAGAGACCCAGTACTTC
CDR3aa: CASSQSLAGGQETQYF
d_gene: TRBD2
abundance: many
v_gene: TRBV3-1
j_gene: TRBJ2-5

CDR3nt: TGTGCCAGCAGCCTACAGGGAGCGGGTCAGCCCCAGCATTTT
CDR3aa: CASSLQGAGQPQHF
d_gene: -
abundance: many
v_gene: TRBV7-9
j_gene: TRBJ1-5

CDR3nt: TGCGCCAGCAGCCAAGTTTATGACGGCGGGGGGGCCAAAAATGAGCAGTTCTTC
CDR3aa: CASSQVYDGGGAKNEQFF
d_gene: TRBD2
abundance: -
v_gene: TRBV4-3
j_gene: TRBJ2-1

CDR3nt: TGTGCCAGCAGGCCTCCGCCGGGGGGCACAGATACGCAGTATTTT
CDR3aa: CASRPPPGGTDTQYF
d_gene: -
abundance: many
v_gene: TRBV28
j_gene: TRBJ2-3

CDR3nt: TGCAGTGCTTCCCCGTCTGGGGCCAACGTCCTGACTTTC
CDR3aa: CSASPSGANVLTF
d_gene: -
abundance: many
v_gene: TRBV20-1
j_gene: TRBJ2-6

CDR3nt: TGTGCCAGCAGCTTAGGTTCGGGGAATGCCTACGAGCAGTACTTC
CDR3aa: CASSLGSGNAYEQYF
d_gene: -
abundance: many
v_gene: TRBV11-2
j_gene: TRBJ2-7

CDR3nt: TGCGCCAGCAGCTTGGGCGACAGGGCAGCTGAAGCTTTCTTT
CDR3aa: CASSLGDRAAEAFF
d_gene: TRBD1
abundance: -
v_gene: TRBV5-1
j_gene: TRBJ1-1

CDR3nt: TGCGCCAGCAGCCAAGAAGTTAGTTTAAACACTGAAGCTTTCTTT
CDR3aa: CASSQEVSLNTEAFF
d_gene: -
abundance: many
v_gene: TRBV4-3
j_gene: TRBJ1-1

CDR3nt: TGTGCCAGCAGCCCTAGCGGGTCGAACACCGGGGAGCTGTTTTTT
CDR3aa: CASSPSGSNTGELFF
d_gene: TRBD2
abundance: many
v_gene: TRBV12-3/TRBV12-4
j_gene: TRBJ2-2

CDR3nt: TGTGCCAGCAGCATTAAGGACAGGCTTGGCACTGAAGCTTTCTTT
CDR3aa: CASSIKDRLGTEAFF
d_gene: TRBD1
abundance: many
v_gene: TRBV5-7
j_gene: TRBJ1-1

CDR3nt: TGCGCCAGCAGCTTGGGGACCGGCTCCTACAATGAGCAGTTCTTC
CDR3aa: CASSLGTGSYNEQFF
d_gene: -
abundance: many
v_gene: TRBV5-1
j_gene: TRBJ2-1

CDR3nt: TGCGCCAGCAGCTTTAGACCTCCAGAGACAGATACGCAGTATTTT
CDR3aa: CASSFRPPETDTQYF
d_gene: -
abundance: few
v_gene: TRBV5-1
j_gene: TRBJ2-3

CDR3nt: TGCAGCGTTGCCCGGGGGACAGGGGACTCCGAGCAGTACTTC
CDR3aa: CSVARGTGDSEQYF
d_gene: TRBD1
abundance: many
v_gene: TRBV29-1
j_gene: TRBJ2-7

CDR3nt: TGTGCCAGCAGTCTGGGACAGGGGAATGAGCAGTTCTTC
CDR3aa: CASSLGQGNEQFF
d_gene: TRBD1
abundance: few
v_gene: TRBV28
j_gene: TRBJ2-1

CDR3nt: TGTGCCAGCAGCTTGGGCCGTCGGCGGAACACCGGGGAGCTGTTTTTT
CDR3aa: CASSLGRRRNTGELFF
d_gene: -
abundance: many
v_gene: TRBV7-2
j_gene: TRBJ2-2

CDR3nt: TGCGCCAGCAGGACTTCAGGGCAGGGAGTCTATGGCTACACCTTC
CDR3aa: CASRTSGQGVYGYTF
d_gene: -
abundance: -
v_gene: TRBV5-1
j_gene: TRBJ1-2

CDR3nt: TGTGCCAGCTCACCATCTTATCTAGAAGAGACCCAGTACTTC
CDR3aa: CASSPSYLEETQYF
d_gene: -
abundance: many
v_gene: TRBV18
j_gene: TRBJ2-5